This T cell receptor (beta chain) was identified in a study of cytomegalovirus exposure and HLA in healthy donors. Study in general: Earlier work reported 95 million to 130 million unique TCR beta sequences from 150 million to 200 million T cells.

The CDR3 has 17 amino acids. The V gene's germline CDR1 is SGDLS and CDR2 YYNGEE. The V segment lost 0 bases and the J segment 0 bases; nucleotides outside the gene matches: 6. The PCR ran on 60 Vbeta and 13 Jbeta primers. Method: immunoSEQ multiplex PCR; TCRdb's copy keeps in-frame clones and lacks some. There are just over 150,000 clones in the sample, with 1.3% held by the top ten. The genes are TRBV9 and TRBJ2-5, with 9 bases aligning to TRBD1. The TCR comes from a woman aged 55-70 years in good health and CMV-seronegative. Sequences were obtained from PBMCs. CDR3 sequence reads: CASSVGVTGGYQETQYF. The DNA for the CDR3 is TGTGCCAGCAGCGTAGGTGTAACAGGGGGCTACCAAGAGACCCAGTACTTC.